This TCR beta chain appears in the sequencing data of a study of patients and donors after allogeneic stem cell transplantation. Trimming left V 2 bases short and J 3 bases short, with 14 bases between. CDR3 length: 15 amino acids. TCRdb ran MiXCR on the RT-PCR reads and lists one entry per CDR3 protein. This table has hundreds of thousands of distinct CDR3 sequences, 16% appearing once. Material: blood, either unsorted or a sorted T cell fraction (not recorded which). This TCR derives from a human donor who was either an allogeneic HSCT recipient or a stem cell or donor lymphocyte infusion donor (not recorded which). It is not recorded whose cells these are; they may come from a transplant donor. The genes are TRBV12-3 or TRBV12-4 and TRBJ2-7, with D perhaps TRBD1 (6 bases). This CDR3 reads CASSLYRADYYEQYF. CDR3 DNA sequence: TGTGCCAGCAGTTTATACAGGGCCGACTACTACGAGCAGTACTTC.